This is a list of T cell receptor beta chains from one sample in a study of graft-versus-host responses after intestinal transplantation. What these receptors recognize is not known. The assay was immunoSEQ multiplex PCR, and TCRdb's table has in-frame clones only and misses some. Here the sample spans 140,000 or so clones, over 90% being singletons. The sample consisted of unstimulated CD4+ T cells sorted from spleen or lymph node cells, taken before intestinal transplant. The receptor source for this set is a human donor who received an intestinal transplant. CDR3s include the opening cysteine and the closing phenylalanine or tryptophan. A D gene is named only where the DNA matches it firmly. The size field is filled for only some rows; it gives once, few, many or a size class.

>.|TRBV5-4|.|TRBJ2-2
CASSLLAGELFF
TGTGCCAGCAGCTTGTTGGCCGGGGAGCTGTTTTTT
>once|TRBV28|.|TRBJ2-2
CASSRETGELFF
TGTGCCAGCAGCAGAGAGACCGGGGAGCTGTTTTTT
>.|TRBV7-2|.|TRBJ1-1
CASRVEAGAGEAFF
TGTGCCAGCAGGGTAGAGGCAGGGGCCGGTGAAGCTTTCTTT
>.|TRBV28|.|TRBJ2-1
CASRFSRSYNEQFF
TGTGCCAGCAGGTTCTCGAGGTCCTACAATGAGCAGTTCTTC
>.|TRBV7-3|TRBD1|TRBJ2-3
CASSLGQGTDTQYF
TGTGCCAGCAGCTTAGGACAGGGCACAGATACGCAGTATTTT
>once|TRBV13|TRBD2|TRBJ2-7
CASSLRREDSYEQYF
TGTGCCAGCAGCTTAAGACGGGAGGACTCCTACGAGCAGTACTTC
>.|TRBV2|.|TRBJ1-2
CASSDTSLYGYTF
TGTGCCAGCAGTGACACCAGCCTCTATGGCTACACCTTC
>.|TRBV19|.|TRBJ2-7
CASSISGFQGEQYF
TGTGCCAGTAGTATCTCCGGGTTTCAGGGCGAGCAGTACTTC
>.|TRBV28|.|TRBJ2-5
CASSPASLETQYF
TGTGCCAGCAGCCCGGCTAGCTTGGAGACCCAGTACTTC
>.|TRBV7-2|TRBD2|TRBJ2-7
CASSPWGTSFSYEQYF
TGTGCCAGCAGCCCTTGGGGGACTAGCTTCTCCTACGAGCAGTACTTC
>.|TRBV18|TRBD2|TRBJ2-7
CASSPLTLGEGREQYF
TGTGCCAGCTCACCACTTACCCTTGGGGAGGGCCGCGAGCAGTACTTC
>.|TRBV27|.|TRBJ2-7
CASSLWGRSYEQYF
TGTGCCAGCAGTTTATGGGGACGCAGCTACGAGCAGTACTTC
>.|TRBV23-1|.|TRBJ1-5
CASASVQHF
TGCGCCAGCGCCAGCGTCCAGCATTTT
>few|TRBV11-2|.|TRBJ2-2
CASSLEVHRRTGELFF
TGTGCCAGCAGCTTAGAGGTCCACCGCCGGACCGGGGAGCTGTTTTTT
>.|TRBV5-4|.|TRBJ2-1
CASSPAYNNEQFF
TGTGCCAGCAGCCCTGCCTACAACAATGAGCAGTTCTTC
>.|TRBV13|TRBD1|TRBJ1-2
CASSSRDREFYGYTF
TGTGCCAGCAGTTCCCGGGACAGGGAGTTCTATGGCTACACCTTC
>.|TRBV30|.|TRBJ2-6
CAWSLRTGTGANVLTF
TGTGCCTGGAGTCTCCGTACAGGGACTGGGGCCAACGTCCTGACTTTC
>.|TRBV20-1|.|TRBJ2-7
CSVPRGYEQYF
TGCAGTGTCCCGAGGGGCTACGAGCAGTACTTC
>few|TRBV10-2|TRBD2|TRBJ2-1
CASSALAMGYNEQFF
TGCGCCAGCAGTGCACTAGCGATGGGTTACAATGAGCAGTTCTTC
>.|TRBV5-8|.|TRBJ2-2
CASSPGHLNTGELFF
TGTGCCAGCAGCCCGGGACACCTGAACACCGGGGAGCTGTTTTTT
>.|TRBV4-3|.|TRBJ2-1
CASSQDWAYNEQFF
TGCGCCAGCAGCCAAGATTGGGCCTACAATGAGCAGTTCTTC
>.|TRBV7-3|TRBD2|TRBJ2-5
CASSLSGTSGQETQYF
TGTGCCAGCAGCTTAAGTGGGACTAGCGGGCAAGAGACCCAGTACTTC
>.|TRBV11-1|TRBD1|TRBJ1-2
CASSLSTGGNSYTF
TGTGCCAGCAGCTTAAGTACAGGGGGGAACAGCTACACCTTC
>once|TRBV5-5|.|TRBJ1-5
CASSLDVGLGPQHF
TGTGCCAGCAGCTTGGATGTGGGGCTGGGGCCCCAGCATTTT
>once|TRBV6-5|.|TRBJ1-6
CASSYGDPNSPLHF
TGTGCCAGCAGTTACGGGGACCCAAATTCACCCCTCCACTTT
>.|TRBV10-2|.|TRBJ2-5
CASSLSSEAQETQYF
TGCGCCAGCAGCCTGAGTTCGGAGGCCCAAGAGACCCAGTACTTC
>.|TRBV4-2|TRBD1|TRBJ2-1
CASSQETNRGRGEQFF
TGTGCCAGCAGCCAAGAGACTAACAGGGGGCGCGGCGAGCAGTTCTTC
>few|TRBV7-3|.|TRBJ1-3
CASSLTGTDSGNTIYF
TGTGCCAGCAGCTTAACTGGTACCGACTCTGGAAACACCATATATTTT
>once|TRBV7-2|.|TRBJ2-1
CASSLVNYRSSYNEQFF
TGTGCCAGCAGCTTAGTCAACTACCGGAGCTCCTACAATGAGCAGTTCTTC
>.|TRBV4-2|TRBD2|TRBJ2-5
CASSQEPIGLAGGIVVETQYF
TGTGCCAGCAGCCAAGAGCCAATAGGACTAGCGGGAGGTATCGTTGTCGAGACCCAGTACTTC
>.|TRBV10-2|.|TRBJ1-5
CASSPPSSNQPQHF
TGCGCCAGCTCACCCCCCAGTAGCAATCAGCCCCAGCATTTT
>.|TRBV5-6|.|TRBJ1-6
CASSLKGFYNSPLHF
TGTGCCAGCAGCTTAAAGGGTTTTTATAATTCACCCCTCCACTTT
>.|TRBV7-6|.|TRBJ1-5
CASSFLGRGQPQHF
TGTGCCAGCAGCTTCCTTGGGAGGGGCCAGCCCCAGCATTTT
>.|TRBV29-1|.|TRBJ2-5
CSVDGRRDQETQYF
TGCAGCGTTGATGGTCGGAGGGACCAAGAGACCCAGTACTTC
>.|TRBV5-1|TRBD1|TRBJ1-4
CASSPRGQGPNEKLFF
TGCGCCAGCAGCCCGAGGGGGCAGGGCCCTAATGAAAAACTGTTTTTT
>.|TRBV11-3|TRBD2|TRBJ2-3
CASSLGTSGSSDTQYF
TGTGCCAGCAGCTTAGGGACTAGCGGGAGTTCAGATACGCAGTATTTT
>.|TRBV5-1|TRBD2|TRBJ2-7
CASSPEGTSGKGRGSYEQYF
TGCGCCAGCAGCCCGGAGGGGACTAGCGGGAAAGGGAGGGGGTCCTACGAGCAGTACTTC
>.|TRBV5-1|.|TRBJ1-3
CASSLVGRGLNSGNTIYF
TGCGCCAGCAGCTTGGTTGGCCGGGGTCTGAACTCTGGAAACACCATATATTTT
>.|TRBV27|.|TRBJ2-7
CASRRQPSYEQYF
TGTGCCAGCCGGAGACAGCCTTCCTACGAGCAGTACTTC
>once|TRBV4-1|.|TRBJ2-7
CASSQMVGINSYEQYF
TGCGCCAGCAGCCAAATGGTGGGGATAAACTCCTACGAGCAGTACTTC
>.|TRBV5-4|.|TRBJ2-1
CASSPEQRIVHEQFF
TGTGCCAGCAGCCCAGAGCAGCGAATTGTCCATGAGCAGTTCTTC
>.|TRBV6-1|.|TRBJ2-1
CASRGRVLSYNEQFF
TGTGCCAGCAGAGGAAGGGTACTATCCTACAATGAGCAGTTCTTC
>.|TRBV18|.|TRBJ1-2
CASSPIATGPNYGYTF
TGTGCCAGCTCACCGATTGCGACAGGACCAAACTATGGCTACACCTTC
>.|TRBV19|TRBD1|TRBJ2-5
CASSDRGETQYF
TGTGCCAGTAGTGACAGGGGAGAGACCCAGTACTTC
>.|TRBV5-1|TRBD2|TRBJ2-2
CASRLARGNTGELFF
TGCGCCAGCCGACTAGCGCGAGGGAACACCGGGGAGCTGTTTTTT
>.|TRBV28|.|TRBJ2-7
CASSSPPGAPYEQYF
TGTGCCAGCAGTTCCCCGCCCGGGGCGCCCTACGAGCAGTACTTC
>.|TRBV28|.|TRBJ2-1
CASRVQGGFYNEQFF
TGTGCCAGCAGAGTTCAGGGCGGCTTCTACAATGAGCAGTTCTTC